The 26 T cell receptor beta chains below come from one sample, sequenced in a study of blood T cell repertoires in COVID-19. The data were produced by immunoSEQ multiplex PCR, yet TCRdb's version contains in-frame clones alone and is incomplete. The sample lists some 260,000 clones, over 65% occurring once. Sequencing used peripheral blood. These receptor sequences come from a woman older than 75 with acute or convalescent COVID-19.

J is TRBJ1-2 and V is TRBV12-3 or TRBV12-4; D possibly corresponds to TRBD1 (5 bases). Deletions cut 4 bases from V and 3 bases from J, with 9 bases between. This CDR3 has 13 amino acids. CDR3 sequence (DNA): TGTGCCAGCAGTTCGCAGGGCGACTATGGCTACACCTTC. It specifies CASSSQGDYGYTF.

Only one count was recorded for this clone. The V and J genes are TRBV5-1 and TRBJ2-3, with D uncertain. Germline V gene sequence: CDR1 SGHRS, CDR2 YFSETQ. The V end lost 4 bases, the J end lost 0 bases, and 12 bases lay between the germline ends. This CDR3 spans 15 amino acids. The CDR3 here is CASSNTISSTDTQYF. In DNA, the CDR3 is TGCGCCAGCAGCAACACAATATCTAGCACAGATACGCAGTATTTT. The full variable domain, rest sourced from reference TRBV5-1 and TRBJ2-3, is KAGVTQTPRYLIKTRGQQVTLSCSPISGHRSVSWYQQTPGQGLQFLFEYFSETQRNKGNFPGRFSGRQFSNSRSEMNVSTLELGDSALYLCASSNTISSTDTQYFGPGTRLTVL.

The chain has TRBV4-3 and TRBJ2-7, with D perhaps matching TRBD1 (5 bases). The CDR3 sequence is 16 residues long. Looked up from germline, CDR1 is LGHNA and CDR2 is YSLEER. The V end was cut by 0 bases, the J end by 2 bases, with 14 bases between. CDR3 protein: CASSQDVDRPTYEQYF. The CDR3 nucleotides read TGCGCCAGCAGCCAAGATGTCGACAGACCTACCTACGAGCAGTACTTC.

This clone has a single count. The chain uses TRBV28 and TRBJ1-4, with D perhaps TRBD1 (6 bases). Germline CDR1 is MDHEN and CDR2 is SYDVKM. V lost 8 bases, J lost 7 bases, and 17 bases lay in between. The CDR3 runs 14 residues. Written as DNA, the CDR3 is TGTGCCAGCGTACCGGGGGGCGTAGGTGAAAAACTGTTTTTT. Translation gives CASVPGGVGEKLFF.

This chain links TRBV5-1 with TRBJ2-1; perhaps TRBD2 as D (6 bases). V dropped 3 bases and J dropped 5 bases, with 15 bases sitting between them. Looked up from germline, CDR1 is SGHRS and CDR2 is YFSETQ. The CDR3 totals 15 residues. The CDR3 DNA reads TGCGCCAGCAGCTGGGGAGGAAGGCCCAACAATGAGCAGTTCTTC. Encoded protein: CASSWGGRPNNEQFF.

V usage is TRBV6-2 or TRBV6-3 and J usage is TRBJ1-1; D gene uncertain. This CDR3 is built from 13 residues. V shed 2 bases and J shed 4 bases, with 8 bases lying between them. Germline lookup yields CDR1 MNHEY and CDR2 SVGEGT. Written as DNA, the CDR3 is TGTGCCAGCAGTTACCACCGGTTCACTGAAGCTTTCTTT. Translating gives CASSYHRFTEAFF.

The V call is TRBV3-1 (or the pseudogene TRBV3-2), the J call TRBJ2-3; 10 nucleotides agree with TRBD2. The junction had 6 bases not matched to a gene; V was cut back by 0 bases and J by 0 bases. Germline V lookup: CDR1 LGHDT, CDR2 YNNKEL (reference sequence). This CDR3 region has 18 residues. The CDR3 spells CASSQDPASGRSTDTQYF. CDR3 DNA: TGTGCCAGCAGCCAAGACCCGGCTAGCGGGAGAAGCACAGATACGCAGTATTTT.

This chain uses TRBV9 with TRBJ1-4; TRBD1 matches 8 bases. The CDR3 sequence is 15 residues long. Unmatched junction bases numbered 5, after V lost 1 base and J lost 6 bases. The germline V gene has CDR1 SGDLS and CDR2 YYNGEE. CDR3: CASSVLGTGYEKLFF. For the CDR3, the DNA is TGTGCCAGCAGCGTATTGGGGACAGGTTATGAAAAACTGTTTTTT.

The rearrangement joins TRBV19 to TRBJ2-2; TRBD2 matches 9 bases. The trim removed 7 bases at V and 6 bases at J, leaving 6 bases unmatched. The length of the CDR3 is 14 residues. CDR1 LNHDA and CDR2 SQIVND come from the germline V gene (reference sequence). As DNA, the CDR3 is TGTGCCAGTAAGTCCCTAGCGGGACCCGGGGAGCTGTTTTTT. Protein: CASKSLAGPGELFF.

In this sample, this clone turned up many times. V is TRBV19 and J is TRBJ1-1; D may be TRBD1 (6 bases). The germline V and J ends were trimmed by 6 bases and 1 base, with 12 bases remaining between them. There are 14 residues in the CDR3. Germline V gene sequence: CDR1 LNHDA, CDR2 SQIVND (reference sequence). The DNA of the CDR3 is TGTGCCAGTAGCGGAGGACAGTCGAACACTGAAGCTTTCTTT. Its translation is CASSGGQSNTEAFF.

Sample share makes this clone medium-sized (0.01 to 0.1%). The rearrangement links TRBV27 to TRBJ2-7, with D uncertain. Trimming stripped 5 bases from V and 0 bases from J, with 5 bases between. The CDR3 sequence is 12 residues long. In germline, CDR1 is MNHEY, CDR2 SMNVEV (reference sequence). The CDR3, as DNA: TGTGCCAGCAGTACAAGCTCCTACGAGCAGTACTTC. Translation gives CASSTSSYEQYF.

This clone was detected only once. A much more abundant neighbour one base away suggests this may be a read error. Other DNA sequences within the sample encode an identical CDR3. V usage is TRBV7-2 and J usage is TRBJ2-1; D unresolved. Trimming removed 7 bases from V and 2 bases from J, with 3 bases in between. Germline-derived CDR1 and CDR2 are SGHTA and FQGNSA. The CDR3 runs to 11 residues. As DNA, the CDR3 is TGTGCCAGCACCACCTACAATGAGCAGTTCTTC. Its translation is CASTTYNEQFF.

V is TRBV9 and J is TRBJ2-3; possible D gene TRBD2, 7 bases. The CDR3 runs to 14 residues. Germline CDR1 SGDLS, CDR2 YYNGEE. Trimming cost V 3 bases and J 1 base, with 9 bases left between them. CDR3 coding DNA: TGTGCCAGCAGCGCGGGGGGCCGCACAGATACGCAGTATTTT. It encodes CASSAGGRTDTQYF.

There are many counts of this clone. J is TRBJ1-1 and V is TRBV28; TRBD1 might be the D (5 bases). The ends were cut back, 3 bases at V and 1 base at J, with 9 bases in the middle. Germline CDR1 and CDR2: MDHEN and SYDVKM. The CDR3 sequence is 14 residues long. CDR3 sequence: CASSLGLGNTEAFF. CDR3 nucleotides: TGTGCCAGCAGTTTGGGGCTGGGGAACACTGAAGCTTTCTTT.

The rearrangement links TRBV6-5 to TRBJ2-1; TRBD1 matches 8 bases. The CDR3 extends over 13 amino acids. J gave up 3 bases and V 6 bases, and 1 base lay outside the gene matches. CDR1 is MNHEY and CDR2 is SVGAGI in the germline V gene. The CDR3 loop is CASRTGGYNEQFF. In nucleotides, the CDR3 is TGTGCCAGCAGAACAGGGGGCTACAATGAGCAGTTCTTC.

This clone was counted a few times. The rearrangement links TRBV28 to TRBJ1-2, with 8 bases that match TRBD1. The junction had 10 bases not matched to a gene; V was cut back by 10 bases and J by 3 bases. This CDR3 has 14 amino acids. CDR1 MDHEN and CDR2 SYDVKM come from the germline V gene. The CDR3 coding sequence is TGTGCCATAGGGAGACAGGGGTCTTACTATGGCTACACCTTC. Protein sequence: CAIGRQGSYYGYTF.

The V gene is TRBV18, the J gene TRBJ2-1; 8 nucleotides align to TRBD2. The CDR3 has 17 residues. The germline V gene has CDR1 KGHSH and CDR2 LQKENI. The V gene end was trimmed by 2 bases and the J gene end by 0 bases; junction bases not matched to a gene: 6. The CDR3, as DNA: TGTGCCAGCTCACCAAGCGGGGGACCTCTCTCCTACAATGAGCAGTTCTTC. This gives the protein CASSPSGGPLSYNEQFF.

V gene TRBV6-5 combines with J gene TRBJ2-4; TRBD1 matches 9 bases. The junction had 3 bases not matched to a gene; V was cut back by 6 bases and J by 6 bases. The CDR3 contains 13 residues. Germline values: CDR1 MNHEY, CDR2 SVGAGI. DNA of the CDR3: TGTGCCAGCAGCACAGGGGGCACAAACATTCAGTACTTC. Protein product: CASSTGGTNIQYF.

As regards this clone: Possible read error: a much larger clone is one base away. The rearrangement uses TRBV5-1 and TRBJ2-3, with D perhaps matching TRBD1 or TRBD2 (6 bases each). The V gene's germline CDR1 is SGHRS and CDR2 YFSETQ. CDR3 length equals 17 residues. The CDR3 spells CARSLGGTLGGTDTQYF. The CDR3 bases are TGCGCCCGCAGCTTGGGGGGAACGTTAGGGGGAACAGATACGCAGTATTTT.

This CDR3 is CASSSDGGVTEAFF. The CDR3 DNA is TGCGCCAGCAGCTCGGATGGGGGGGTAACTGAAGCTTTCTTT. The chain joins TRBV5-1 to TRBJ1-1; maybe TRBD1 (5 bases). The germline V and J ends were trimmed by 3 bases and 5 bases, with 14 bases remaining between them. The germline gives CDR1 SGHRS, CDR2 YFSETQ. CDR3 length: 14 amino acids.

The chain uses TRBV6-1 and TRBJ1-1, with D maybe TRBD1 (6 bases). The CDR3 spans 15 residues. V was cut by 1 base and J by 5 bases, with 14 bases left in between. Germline loops: CDR1 MNHNS, CDR2 SASEGT. The CDR3 nucleotides read TGTGCCAGCAGTGAAGGGGGGGGCCCAGGGACTGAAGCTTTCTTT. Protein product: CASSEGGGPGTEAFF.

The chain is built from TRBV19 and TRBJ1-6; a weak D match, TRBD1 (6 bases). Germline CDR1 reads LNHDA; CDR2 reads SQIVND (reference sequence). Trimming removed 10 bases at V and 8 bases at J, with 15 bases between. The CDR3 spans 13 residues. The CDR3 nucleotides are TGTGCCACCGCGACAGGTTTAGATTCACCCCTCCACTTT. Translating it yields CATATGLDSPLHF.

This clone was counted ten times or more. This rearrangement joins TRBV7-2 to TRBJ1-5; D not certain. In germline, CDR1 is SGHTA, CDR2 FQGNSA. Trimming took off 1 base at V and 1 base at J, with 14 bases between the two ends. CDR3 size: 17 residues. The CDR3 loop is CASSLEPGVASNQPQHF. The CDR3 DNA follows: TGTGCCAGCAGCTTAGAGCCCGGGGTGGCGAGCAATCAGCCCCAGCATTTT.

CDR3 loop: CSVGGSVKTQYF. As DNA, the CDR3 is TGCAGCGTTGGTGGTAGCGTGAAGACCCAGTACTTC. The rearrangement uses TRBV29-1 and TRBJ2-5; tentative D call: TRBD2 (5 bases). CDR1 SQVTM and CDR2 ANQGSEA come from the germline V gene. This CDR3 is 12 amino acids long. The V end was cut by 4 bases, the J end by 6 bases, with 12 bases between. Variable domain in full (rest from reference TRBV29-1 and TRBJ2-5): SAVISQKPSRDICQRGTSLTIQCQVDSQVTMMFWYRQQPGQSLTLIATANQGSEATYESGFVIDKFPISRPNLTFSTLTVSNMSPEDSSIYLCSVGGSVKTQYFGPGTRLLVL.

The gene calls are TRBV29-1 and TRBJ2-7, with D uncertain. CDR1 SQVTM and CDR2 ANQGSEA come from the germline V gene. This CDR3 is 14 amino acids long. The germline V and J ends were trimmed by 4 bases and 3 bases, with 16 bases remaining between them. CDR3 in amino acids: CSVGSLAPHYEQYF. In nucleotides, the CDR3 is TGCAGCGTTGGATCCCTGGCCCCACACTACGAGCAGTACTTC.

V and J are TRBV30 and TRBJ1-2, with D unresolved. V lost 2 bases and J 0 bases, leaving 7 bases between the germline ends. Germline lookup yields CDR1 GTSNPN and CDR2 SVGIG (reference sequence). This CDR3 has 13 residues. CDR3 sequence reads: CAWSLGANYGYTF. The CDR3, as DNA: TGTGCCTGGAGTCTCGGTGCTAACTATGGCTACACCTTC.